A selection of T cell receptor beta chains follows, all from one sample in a study of cytomegalovirus exposure and HLA in healthy donors. TCRdb keeps only in-frame clones here, not all; method: immunoSEQ multiplex PCR. The table has 150,000 to 200,000 clones, just under 90% seen once. Sample: PBMCs. The receptors originated from a man younger than 35 in good health and CMV-seropositive. Each CDR3 is given with its conserved first and last residue. Fields, in order: clone size, D gene, J gene, V gene, CDR3 DNA, CDR3 protein. A D gene is named only where the DNA matches it firmly. Rows give clone size only sometimes, using once, few, many, or a class for an expanded clone.

- | TRBD2 | TRBJ2-3 | TRBV18 | TGTGCCAGCTCACGACGGGAGGGAGCAGATACGCAGTATTTT | CASSRREGADTQYF
- | - | TRBJ1-3 | TRBV6-6 | TGTGCCAGCAGTGCGGGTCTGCGGGGAAACACCATATATTTT | CASSAGLRGNTIYF
once | TRBD1 | TRBJ1-2 | TRBV6-1 | TGTGCCAGCAGTGAGACAGGGGAGAGGGACTATGGCTACACCTTC | CASSETGERDYGYTF
once | - | TRBJ2-1 | TRBV6-5 | TGTGCCAGCAGTCAGGACAATGAGCAGTTCTTC | CASSQDNEQFF
- | TRBD1 | TRBJ2-1 | TRBV2 | TGTGCCAGCAGTGAAGCCGGGGCAGGGGACAGGGTGTACAATGAGCAGTTCTTC | CASSEAGAGDRVYNEQFF
- | TRBD1 | TRBJ2-3 | TRBV5-1 | TGCGCCAGCAGCACGACAGGGGGCACGCGCACAGATACGCAGTATTTT | CASSTTGGTRTDTQYF
- | - | TRBJ2-1 | TRBV6-5 | TGTGCCAGCAGTTACCTCGACGAGGGTGCTGAGCAGTTCTTC | CASSYLDEGAEQFF
- | TRBD2 | TRBJ2-1 | TRBV7-8 | TGTGCCAGCAGAGTACTAGCGGGACCTAATGAGCAGTTCTTC | CASRVLAGPNEQFF
- | TRBD2 | TRBJ2-7 | TRBV18 | TGTGCCAGCTCACCCCCCGGACTAGCGGATAGCTCCTACGAGCAGTACTTC | CASSPPGLADSSYEQYF
- | TRBD1 | TRBJ2-5 | TRBV6-1 | TGTGCCAGCAGTGGGGACAGGGGGACGGAAGAGACCCAGTACTTC | CASSGDRGTEETQYF
- | TRBD2 | TRBJ2-5 | TRBV18 | TGTGCCAGCTCACCGGTCGGGCGGGAGGCCCAAGAGACCCAGTACTTC | CASSPVGREAQETQYF
- | - | TRBJ2-1 | TRBV5-1 | TGCGCCAGCAGCTTGGCAGGGGACTCCTACAATGAGCAGTTCTTC | CASSLAGDSYNEQFF
- | - | TRBJ1-1 | TRBV2 | TGTGCCAGCAGTCAAGGACAGACCTTTAACACTGAAGCTTTCTTT | CASSQGQTFNTEAFF
- | TRBD2 | TRBJ2-7 | TRBV15 | TGTGCCACCACCCCTGGCAGTGGACTAGCGGGGGACTCCTACGAGCAGTACTTC | CATTPGSGLAGDSYEQYF
- | - | TRBJ2-3 | TRBV21-1 | TGTGCCAGCGGGGGGGTCGGCACAGATACGCAGTATTTT | CASGGVGTDTQYF
- | - | TRBJ2-7 | TRBV7-9 | TGTGCCAGCAGCTTAGTTGGGGACACCAAAACGTACGAGCAGTACTTC | CASSLVGDTKTYEQYF
- | TRBD1 | TRBJ1-2 | TRBV19 | TGTGCCAGTAGCTTACTCACAGGGGATCAAGGCTACACCTTC | CASSLLTGDQGYTF
- | - | TRBJ2-7 | TRBV6-1 | TGTGCCAGCAGTGTAAACTACGAGCAGTACTTC | CASSVNYEQYF
- | TRBD2 | TRBJ2-2 | TRBV27 | TGTGCCAGCAGTTTTCAGGGAGGGATGATCCCGAACACCGGGGAGCTGTTTTTT | CASSFQGGMIPNTGELFF
- | - | TRBJ2-3 | TRBV5-1 | TGCGCCAGCAGCTTGTACGGGAGATCGTCAGATACGCAGTATTTT | CASSLYGRSSDTQYF
- | - | TRBJ2-3 | TRBV9 | TGTGCCAGCAGCGTAGAAAGAACTCTTGACACAGATACGCAGTATTTT | CASSVERTLDTDTQYF
- | - | TRBJ1-1 | TRBV11-2 | TGTGCCAGCAGCAAGCGGGTGGACACTGAAGCTTTCTTT | CASSKRVDTEAFF
- | TRBD1 | TRBJ2-7 | TRBV5-8 | TGTGCCAGCAGTTACCCTCGAGGACAGGGGGTCCACGAGCAGTACTTC | CASSYPRGQGVHEQYF
- | TRBD1 | TRBJ1-1 | TRBV5-6 | TGTGCCAGCAGCTATCTGGGACAGGGGTTTGCTGAAGCTTTCTTT | CASSYLGQGFAEAFF
- | - | TRBJ1-5 | TRBV2 | TGTGCCAGCAGTGACAGCAGGGGCCAATTTCAGCCCCAGCATTTT | CASSDSRGQFQPQHF